This T cell receptor beta chain was sequenced in a study of cytomegalovirus exposure and HLA in healthy donors. Study-level findings and limits: Reportedly, HLA-A and HLA-B alleles of most subjects were accurately predicted from TCR beta. Analysis was carried out at a later point, and it linked a missense DCLRE1C variant to TCR beta V- and J-gene trimming. A later analysis showed that HLA-associated TCR beta chains had undergone more clonal expansion than equally common others. Of the V segments, some could not be distinguished, including TRBV6-2 and TRBV6-3, and were excluded.

The PCR was carried out with 60 Vbeta primers and 13 Jbeta primers. Clones were sequenced by immunoSEQ multiplex PCR, and TCRdb holds only the in-frame ones, with some missing. The profile covers 100,000 to 150,000 clones, with roughly 82% appearing a single time and less than 15% taken by the ten largest. With regard to this clone: The antigen is not known.

The CDR3 runs 14 residues. Germline CDR1 is GTSNPN and CDR2 is SVGIG (reference sequence). Trimming took 7 bases from V and 3 from J, leaving 18 bases between them. The J gene is TRBJ1-1, the V gene TRBV30; D is ambiguous. The receptor comes from a woman aged 60-75 years in good health and CMV-seropositive. What was sequenced was PBMCs. The CDR3 DNA sequence: TGTGCCTTATTGACGCGAGGGAGGGACACTGAAGCTTTCTTT. It translates to CALLTRGRDTEAFF.